These T cell receptor beta chains were read from a single sample in a study of CD8+ T cells in alopecia areata. Clones were read by immunoSEQ multiplex PCR, and TCRdb kept only the in-frame ones, dropping some. The sample consists of about 160,000 clones, around three fifths of them appearing once. Sequenced material: CD4+ T cells sorted from blood, taken at week 4, from a patient treated with tofacitinib. The source of these receptors is a human donor with alopecia areata. Both conserved end residues are part of each CDR3. D genes are given only for firm matches. The listing skips clone size in some rows; elsewhere it reads once, few, many or a size class.

D gene	V gene	clone size	J gene	CDR3 protein	CDR3 DNA
-	TRBV6-5	-	TRBJ1-2	CASRLGATNYGYTF	TGTGCCAGCAGGCTGGGGGCAACTAACTATGGCTACACCTTC
TRBD2	TRBV5-4	-	TRBJ2-7	CASSTGLVGYEQYF	TGTGCCAGCAGCACGGGACTAGTAGGCTACGAGCAGTACTTC
TRBD2	TRBV29-1	-	TRBJ2-5	CSVEGFPGGETQYF	TGCAGCGTTGAAGGGTTTCCGGGGGGAGAGACCCAGTACTTC
-	TRBV4-1	-	TRBJ2-1	CASSPSKGPYNEQFF	TGCGCCAGCAGCCCTTCCAAGGGGCCCTACAATGAGCAGTTCTTC
-	TRBV29-1	-	TRBJ2-3	CSVTPTDTQYF	TGCAGCGTGACCCCCACAGATACGCAGTATTTT
-	TRBV29-1	-	TRBJ1-3	CSVRGTSGNTIYF	TGCAGCGTGAGGGGGACTTCTGGAAACACCATATATTTT
-	TRBV5-1	few	TRBJ1-4	CASSSGRTGEKLFF	TGCGCCAGCAGCTCCGGAAGAACGGGTGAAAAACTGTTTTTT
TRBD1	TRBV7-9	-	TRBJ1-5	CASSLETGAGNQPQHF	TGTGCCAGCAGCCTCGAGACAGGGGCAGGAAATCAGCCCCAGCATTTT
TRBD1	TRBV29-1	-	TRBJ2-1	CSVEGQGASYNEQFF	TGCAGCGTGGAAGGACAGGGGGCTTCCTACAATGAGCAGTTCTTC
-	TRBV29-1	few	TRBJ2-2	CSVGESTGELFF	TGCAGCGTGGGGGAGAGTACCGGGGAGCTGTTTTTT
-	TRBV30	-	TRBJ2-3	CAWSVDDSATDTQYF	TGTGCCTGGAGTGTCGACGACAGTGCCACAGATACGCAGTATTTT
-	TRBV2	-	TRBJ1-2	CASKSGLTDYTF	TGTGCCAGCAAGTCAGGGCTAACGGACTACACCTTC
TRBD1	TRBV7-6	few	TRBJ1-5	CASSQGQGYTQPQHF	TGTGCCAGCAGCCAAGGACAGGGCTACACTCAGCCCCAGCATTTT
TRBD1	TRBV4-1	-	TRBJ1-3	CASSQGQGTNTIYF	TGCGCCAGCAGCCAGGGACAGGGAACGAACACCATATATTTT
-	TRBV6-5	-	TRBJ2-4	CASKTERLAKNIQYF	TGTGCCAGCAAAACAGAACGACTAGCCAAAAACATTCAGTACTTC
TRBD1	TRBV30	-	TRBJ2-3	CAWSVGQGALDTQYF	TGTGCCTGGAGTGTAGGGCAGGGGGCACTGGATACGCAGTATTTT
-	TRBV7-9	-	TRBJ2-3	CASSLGDLSTDTQYF	TGTGCCAGCAGCTTGGGCGACCTCAGCACAGATACGCAGTATTTT
-	TRBV7-6	-	TRBJ1-6	CASSLGGTSALHF	TGTGCCAGCAGCTTAGGTGGGACCTCGGCCCTCCACTTT
-	TRBV4-1	-	TRBJ2-2	CASSQPGRGAGELFF	TGCGCCAGCAGCCAACCGGGACGCGGCGCCGGGGAGCTGTTTTTT
-	TRBV18	-	TRBJ2-5	CASSPRDQETQYF	TGTGCCAGCTCACCCCGGGACCAAGAGACCCAGTACTTC
-	TRBV29-1	-	TRBJ2-7	CSVVARRSSYEQYF	TGCAGCGTTGTTGCGCGGAGGAGCTCCTACGAGCAGTACTTC
-	TRBV7-2	once	TRBJ2-6	CASSSVNSGANVLTF	TGTGCCAGCAGCTCCGTAAACTCTGGGGCCAACGTCCTGACTTTC
-	TRBV5-1	few	TRBJ2-5	CASSLVGETQYF	TGCGCCAGCAGCTTGGTGGGGGAGACCCAGTACTTC
-	TRBV5-1	few	TRBJ1-6	CASSRRDTRNSPLHF	TGCGCCAGCAGCCGCCGGGACACCCGTAATTCACCCCTCCACTTT
-	TRBV5-4	-	TRBJ2-5	CASSRNPETQYF	TGTGCCAGCAGCCGGAACCCGGAGACCCAGTACTTC
TRBD1	TRBV7-2	-	TRBJ1-2	CASSPGTGGYTF	TGTGCCAGCAGCCCGGGGACAGGCGGCTACACCTTC
-	TRBV6-5	-	TRBJ1-5	CASTPYVGDQPQHF	TGTGCCAGCACCCCCTACGTCGGGGATCAGCCCCAGCATTTT
TRBD1	TRBV30	-	TRBJ2-7	CAWRTGLEQYF	TGTGCCTGGAGGACAGGGCTCGAGCAGTACTTC
-	TRBV2	-	TRBJ2-7	CASSWTYEQYF	TGTGCCAGCAGTTGGACCTACGAGCAGTACTTC
TRBD2	TRBV25-1	-	TRBJ2-5	CASSVAGSTQYF	TGTGCCAGCAGTGTAGCGGGGAGTACCCAGTACTTC
-	TRBV29-1	-	TRBJ2-5	CSVVGGGQETQYF	TGCAGCGTTGTAGGAGGGGGCCAAGAGACCCAGTACTTC
TRBD1	TRBV19	-	TRBJ2-3	CASGTGVGTQYF	TGTGCCAGTGGGACAGGCGTCGGTACGCAGTATTTT
-	TRBV20-1	few	TRBJ1-2	CSASEGIPTF	TGCAGTGCTAGCGAGGGGATTCCCACCTTC
TRBD1	TRBV9	-	TRBJ2-3	CASSVMGQGVADTQYF	TGTGCCAGCAGCGTCATGGGGCAGGGGGTCGCAGATACGCAGTATTTT